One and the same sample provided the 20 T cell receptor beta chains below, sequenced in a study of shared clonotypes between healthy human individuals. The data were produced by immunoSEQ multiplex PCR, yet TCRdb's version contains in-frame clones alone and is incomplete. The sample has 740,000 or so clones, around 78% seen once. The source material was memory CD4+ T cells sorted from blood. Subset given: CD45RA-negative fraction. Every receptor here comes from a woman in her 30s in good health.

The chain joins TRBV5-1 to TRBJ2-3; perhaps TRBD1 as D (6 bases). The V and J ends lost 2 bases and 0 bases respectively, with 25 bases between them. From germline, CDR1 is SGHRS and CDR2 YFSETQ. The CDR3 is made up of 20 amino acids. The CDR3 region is CASSFLGHVNRVTSTDTQYF. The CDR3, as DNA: TGCGCCAGCAGCTTTTTGGGACACGTTAACCGGGTAACTAGCACAGATACGCAGTATTTT.

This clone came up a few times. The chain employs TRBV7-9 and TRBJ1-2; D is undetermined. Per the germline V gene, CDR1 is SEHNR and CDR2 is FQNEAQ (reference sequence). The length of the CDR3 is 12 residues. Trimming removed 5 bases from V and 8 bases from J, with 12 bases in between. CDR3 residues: CASSPVVDGYTF. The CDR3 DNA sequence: TGTGCCAGCAGCCCTGTAGTCGACGGCTACACCTTC.

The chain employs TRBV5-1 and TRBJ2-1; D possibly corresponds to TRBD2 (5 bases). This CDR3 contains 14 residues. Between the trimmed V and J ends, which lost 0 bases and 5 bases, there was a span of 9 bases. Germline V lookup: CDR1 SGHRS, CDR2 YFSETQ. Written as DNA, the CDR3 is TGCGCCAGCAGCTTGGTAGGGCGGGACAATGAGCAGTTCTTC. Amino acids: CASSLVGRDNEQFF.

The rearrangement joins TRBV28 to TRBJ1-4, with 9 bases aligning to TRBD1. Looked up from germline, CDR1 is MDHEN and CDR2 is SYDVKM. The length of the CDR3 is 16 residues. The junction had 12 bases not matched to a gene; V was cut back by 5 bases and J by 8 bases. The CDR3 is CASSLLPGQGGEKLFF. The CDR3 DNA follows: TGTGCCAGCAGTCTACTCCCGGGACAGGGAGGCGAAAAACTGTTTTTT.

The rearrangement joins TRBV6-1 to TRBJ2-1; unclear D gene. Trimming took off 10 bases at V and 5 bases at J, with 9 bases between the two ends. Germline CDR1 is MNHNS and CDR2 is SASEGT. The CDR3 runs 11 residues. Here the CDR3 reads CAILKNNEQFF. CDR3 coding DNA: TGTGCCATCTTAAAAAACAATGAGCAGTTCTTC.

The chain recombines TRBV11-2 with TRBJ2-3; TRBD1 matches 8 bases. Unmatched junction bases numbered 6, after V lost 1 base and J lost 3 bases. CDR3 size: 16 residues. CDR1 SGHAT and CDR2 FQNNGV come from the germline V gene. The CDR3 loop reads CASSLGSGGWTDTQYF. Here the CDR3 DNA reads TGTGCCAGCAGCTTAGGTTCAGGGGGCTGGACAGATACGCAGTATTTT.

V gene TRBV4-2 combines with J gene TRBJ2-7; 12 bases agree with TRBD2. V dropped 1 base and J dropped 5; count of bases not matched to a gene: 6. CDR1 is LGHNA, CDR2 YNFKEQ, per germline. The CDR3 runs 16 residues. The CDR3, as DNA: TGTGCCAGCAGCCAAGCCCTAGCGGGAGGGCAAAACGAGCAGTACTTC. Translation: CASSQALAGGQNEQYF.

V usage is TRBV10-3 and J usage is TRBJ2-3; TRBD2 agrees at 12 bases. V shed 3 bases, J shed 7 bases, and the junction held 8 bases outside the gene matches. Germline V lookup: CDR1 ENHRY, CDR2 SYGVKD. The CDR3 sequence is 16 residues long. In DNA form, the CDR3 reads TGTGCCATCAGTGAACCTCGGACTAGCGGGGAGTATACGCAGTATTTT. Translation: CAISEPRTSGEYTQYF.

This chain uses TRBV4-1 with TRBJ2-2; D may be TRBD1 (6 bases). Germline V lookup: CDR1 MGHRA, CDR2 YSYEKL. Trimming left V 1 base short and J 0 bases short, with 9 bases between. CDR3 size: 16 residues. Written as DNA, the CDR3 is TGCGCCAGCAGCCAAGGGGGACAAGCGAACACCGGGGAGCTGTTTTTT. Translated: CASSQGGQANTGELFF.

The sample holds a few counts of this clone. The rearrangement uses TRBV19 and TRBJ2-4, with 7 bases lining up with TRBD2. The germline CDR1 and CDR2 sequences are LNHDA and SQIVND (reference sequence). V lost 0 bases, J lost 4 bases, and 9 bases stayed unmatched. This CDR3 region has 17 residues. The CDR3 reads CASSIDLQGLGKNIQYF. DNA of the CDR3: TGTGCCAGTAGTATAGATCTCCAAGGACTAGGAAAAAACATTCAGTACTTC.

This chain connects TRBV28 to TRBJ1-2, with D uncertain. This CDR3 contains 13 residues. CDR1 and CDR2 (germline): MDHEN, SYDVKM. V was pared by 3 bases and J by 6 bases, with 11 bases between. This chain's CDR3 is CASSLLVGNGYTF. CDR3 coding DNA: TGTGCCAGCAGTTTGCTGGTGGGGAATGGCTACACCTTC.

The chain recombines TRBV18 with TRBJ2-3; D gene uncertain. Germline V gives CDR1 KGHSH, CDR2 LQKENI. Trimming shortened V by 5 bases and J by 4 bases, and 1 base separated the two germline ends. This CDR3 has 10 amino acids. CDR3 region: CASSADTQYF. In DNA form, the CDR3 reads TGTGCCAGCTCAGCAGATACGCAGTATTTT.

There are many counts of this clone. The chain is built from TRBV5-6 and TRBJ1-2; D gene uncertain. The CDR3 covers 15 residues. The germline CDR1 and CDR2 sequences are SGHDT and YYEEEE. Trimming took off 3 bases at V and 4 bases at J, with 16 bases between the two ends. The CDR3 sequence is CASSWGRGGGYGYTF. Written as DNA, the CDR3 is TGTGCCAGCAGCTGGGGTCGGGGAGGAGGCTATGGCTACACCTTC. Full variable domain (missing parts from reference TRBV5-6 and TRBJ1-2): DAGVTQSPTHLIKTRGQQVTLRCSPKSGHDTVSWYQQALGQGPQFIFQYYEEEERQRGNFPDRFSGHQFPNYSSELNVNALLLGDSALYLCASSWGRGGGYGYTFGSGTRLTVV.

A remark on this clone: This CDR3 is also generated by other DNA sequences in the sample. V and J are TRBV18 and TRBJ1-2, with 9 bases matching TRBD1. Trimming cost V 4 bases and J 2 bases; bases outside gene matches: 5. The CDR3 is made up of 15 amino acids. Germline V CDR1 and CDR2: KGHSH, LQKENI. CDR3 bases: TGTGCCAGCTCACTCGCGGGACAGGGAAACTATGGCTACACCTTC. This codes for CASSLAGQGNYGYTF.

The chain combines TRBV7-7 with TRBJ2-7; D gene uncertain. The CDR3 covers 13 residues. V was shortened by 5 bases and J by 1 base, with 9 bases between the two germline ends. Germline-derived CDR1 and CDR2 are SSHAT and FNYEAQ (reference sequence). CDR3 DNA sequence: TGTGCCAGCAGCCCCGCCCATTCCTACGAGCAGTACTTC. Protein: CASSPAHSYEQYF.

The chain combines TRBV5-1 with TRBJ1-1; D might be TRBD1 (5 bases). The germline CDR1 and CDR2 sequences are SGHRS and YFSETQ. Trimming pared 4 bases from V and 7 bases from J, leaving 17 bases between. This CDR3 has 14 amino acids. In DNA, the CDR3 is TGCGCCAGCAGCGAAGGACACGAAGGTAGTGAAGCTTTCTTT. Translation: CASSEGHEGSEAFF.

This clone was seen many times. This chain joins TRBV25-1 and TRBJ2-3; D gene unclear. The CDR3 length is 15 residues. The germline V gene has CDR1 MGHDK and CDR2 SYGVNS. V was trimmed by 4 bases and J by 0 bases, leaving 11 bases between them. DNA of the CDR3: TGTGCCAGCAGTGCCGGACGAAGGAGCACAGATACGCAGTATTTT. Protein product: CASSAGRRSTDTQYF.

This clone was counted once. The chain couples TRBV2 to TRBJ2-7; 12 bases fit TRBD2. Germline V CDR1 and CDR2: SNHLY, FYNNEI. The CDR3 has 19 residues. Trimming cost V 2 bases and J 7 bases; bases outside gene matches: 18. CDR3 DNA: TGTGCCAGCAGTGAATCCCGGAATCTAGCGGGAGGGCCTTGGTGGGAGCAGTACTTC. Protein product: CASSESRNLAGGPWWEQYF.

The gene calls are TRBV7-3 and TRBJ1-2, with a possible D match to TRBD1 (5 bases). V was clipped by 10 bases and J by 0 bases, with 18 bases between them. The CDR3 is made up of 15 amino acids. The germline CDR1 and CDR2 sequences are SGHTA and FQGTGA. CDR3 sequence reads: CATGTAVGANYGYTF. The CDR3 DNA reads TGTGCCACCGGGACGGCTGTTGGGGCTAACTATGGCTACACCTTC.

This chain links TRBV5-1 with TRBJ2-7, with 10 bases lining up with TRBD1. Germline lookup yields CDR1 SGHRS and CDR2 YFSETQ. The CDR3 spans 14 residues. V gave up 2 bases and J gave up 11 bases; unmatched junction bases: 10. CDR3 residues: CASSFGDRGVREYF. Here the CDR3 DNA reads TGCGCCAGCAGCTTTGGGGACAGGGGAGTCCGGGAGTACTTC. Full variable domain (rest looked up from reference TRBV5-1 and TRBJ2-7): KAGVTQTPRYLIKTRGQQVTLSCSPISGHRSVSWYQQTPGQGLQFLFEYFSETQRNKGNFPGRFSGRQFSNSRSEMNVSTLELGDSALYLCASSFGDRGVREYFGPGTRLTVT.